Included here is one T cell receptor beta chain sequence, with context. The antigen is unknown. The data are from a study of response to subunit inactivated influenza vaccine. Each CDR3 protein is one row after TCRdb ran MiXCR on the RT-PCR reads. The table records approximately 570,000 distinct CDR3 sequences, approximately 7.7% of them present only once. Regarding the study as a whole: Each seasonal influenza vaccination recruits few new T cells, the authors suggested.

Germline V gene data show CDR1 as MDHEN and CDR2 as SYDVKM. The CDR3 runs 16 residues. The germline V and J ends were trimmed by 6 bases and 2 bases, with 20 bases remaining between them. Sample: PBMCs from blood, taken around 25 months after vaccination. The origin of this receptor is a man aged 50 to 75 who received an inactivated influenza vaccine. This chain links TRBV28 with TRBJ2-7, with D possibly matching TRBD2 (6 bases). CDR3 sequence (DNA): TGTGCCAGCAGCTCAGTAGCTCGGACGGGGGCCTACGAGCAGTACTTC. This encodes CASSSVARTGAYEQYF.